This T cell receptor (beta chain) was observed in a study of memory CD8 T cells in hepatitis C reinfection. Study at large: Peak reinfection sampling occurred 3 to 8 weeks after detected reinfection.

The sample holds one count of this clone. Its antigen is not identified. The trim removed 4 bases at V and 2 bases at J, leaving 7 bases unmatched. The germline V gene has CDR1 MDHEN and CDR2 SYDVKM. CDR3 length: 15 residues. Study-level findings and limits: Only a handful of donors prevented definitive conclusions about public clonotypes.

The assay was immunoSEQ multiplex PCR, and TCRdb's table has in-frame clones only and misses some. This repertoire shows 40,000 to 45,000 clones, roughly 90% found once; its top ten account for approximately 1.2%. The time point was: peak reinfection, 3 to 8 weeks after reinfection detection. The sorted cells went straight to TCR sequencing with no prior in vitro expansion. A couple of donors provided sorted CD3+ CD8+ CD45RO- naive CD8 T cells at all three reinfection time points. The chain carries TRBV28 and TRBJ2-7, with 8 nucleotides matching TRBD2. The sequence derives from a man younger than 35 with hepatitis C virus infection. The sample was naive CD8+ T cells sorted from blood. In DNA, the CDR3 is TGTGCCAGCAGTTGGTCCCGGGAGGGCCCCTACGAGCAGTACTTC. Its translation: CASSWSREGPYEQYF.